The 10 T cell receptor beta chains reported below all come from one sample, sequenced in a study of T cell responses to AZD1222 COVID-19 vaccine. Using immunoSEQ multiplex PCR, the repertoire was profiled, and TCRdb retains in-frame clones only, with some absent. The sample lists approximately 65,000 clones; around nine tenths were seen once. The sequenced sample was peripheral blood, obtained on day 0 of AZD1222 vaccination. The receptors stem from an adult in good health.

This chain connects TRBV7-9 to TRBJ2-5, with 10 bases lining up with TRBD2. After removal of 1 base from V and 4 bases from J, the junction contained 15 bases not matched to a gene. The germline CDR1 and CDR2 sequences are SEHNR and FQNEAQ (reference sequence). This CDR3 spans 19 amino acids. For the CDR3, the DNA is TGTGCCAGCAGCTTAGGGTCTAGCGGGAGTTTATCGGTGGGAGAGACCCAGTACTTC. It codes for CASSLGSSGSLSVGETQYF.

The chain joins TRBV7-8 to TRBJ1-1, with unresolved D. CDR3 length: 14 amino acids. V shed 5 bases and J shed 1 base, with 11 bases lying between them. Germline V gene lookup returns CDR1 SGHVS and CDR2 FQNEAQ. CDR3 loop: CASSRRGGNTEAFF. In DNA, the CDR3 is TGTGCCAGCAGCCGACGAGGAGGGAACACTGAAGCTTTCTTT.

This clone was seen only a few times. CDR3 region: CASSLPRGVAYGYTF. For the CDR3, the DNA is TGTGCCAGCAGTTTACCCAGGGGGGTAGCCTATGGCTACACCTTC. J is TRBJ1-2 and V is TRBV6-5, with 7 bases identical to TRBD1. The CDR3 loop spans 15 amino acids. Germline assignment: CDR1 MNHEY and CDR2 SVGAGI. V lost 4 bases and J lost 4; bases outside the gene matches: 9.

This clone has just one count. V is TRBV18 and J is TRBJ2-3; D might be TRBD2 (6 bases). The CDR3 sequence is 16 residues long. The ends were cut back, 1 base at V and 4 bases at J, with 15 bases in the middle. Germline V CDR1 and CDR2: KGHSH, LQKENI. The CDR3 DNA is TGTGCCAGCTCACCACTCCCTCCTAGCGCGGCAGATACGCAGTATTTT. Translated: CASSPLPPSAADTQYF.

This rearrangement joins TRBV14 to TRBJ2-5, with D possibly being TRBD1 or TRBD2 (6 bases each). The germline V gene has CDR1 SGHDN and CDR2 FVKESK. The CDR3 extends over 17 amino acids. V lost 1 base and J lost 3, with 18 bases in between. The CDR3 spells CASSQGRGSTTKETQYF. The CDR3 DNA sequence: TGTGCCAGCAGCCAAGGGAGGGGGTCCACGACCAAAGAGACCCAGTACTTC.

The chain combines TRBV9 with TRBJ1-2, with TRBD1 identical over 7 bases. The CDR3 covers 13 residues. The J segment lost 5 bases and the V segment lost 4 bases, leaving 5 bases of the junction unmatched. Germline V gene lookup returns CDR1 SGDLS and CDR2 YYNGEE. The CDR3 is CASSKNRGYGYTF. CDR3 nucleotides: TGTGCCAGCAGCAAAAACAGGGGATATGGCTACACCTTC.

In its sample, this clone was seen once. The chain couples TRBV2 to TRBJ1-2; D uncertain. The V gene's germline CDR1 is SNHLY and CDR2 FYNNEI. V was clipped by 5 bases and J by 4 bases, with 14 bases between them. The CDR3 totals 14 residues. The CDR3 DNA reads as TGTGCCAGCAGTTTAGGGAAAGAAGGCTATGGCTACACCTTC. This codes for CASSLGKEGYGYTF.

The chain has TRBV28 and TRBJ2-5; tentative D call: TRBD1 (6 bases). This CDR3 region has 19 residues. The V and J ends lost 2 bases and 5 bases respectively, with 27 bases between them. The germline CDR1 and CDR2 sequences are MDHEN and SYDVKM. CDR3 DNA sequence: TGTGCCAGCAGTTTACCCCGGTTACGACCGGTTACAAGGGGGGAGACCCAGTACTTC. The encoded protein is CASSLPRLRPVTRGETQYF.

This rearrangement joins TRBV6-5 to TRBJ2-7; tentatively, D is TRBD1 (6 bases). The CDR3 spans 15 residues. Trimming left V 5 bases short and J 0 bases short, with 14 bases between. Germline V CDR1 and CDR2: MNHEY, SVGAGI. CDR3 in DNA: TGTGCCAGCAGTCCAGGGGACCCGAGCTCCTACGAGCAGTACTTC. It encodes CASSPGDPSSYEQYF.

The chain uses TRBV2 and TRBJ1-3; maybe TRBD1 (6 bases). V was shortened by 3 bases and J by 4 bases, with 13 bases between the two germline ends. CDR3 length: 15 residues. Germline assignment: CDR1 SNHLY and CDR2 FYNNEI. The CDR3 nucleotides are TGTGCCAGCAGTGACCAGGGGACGATAGGAAACACCATATATTTT. Amino acids: CASSDQGTIGNTIYF.